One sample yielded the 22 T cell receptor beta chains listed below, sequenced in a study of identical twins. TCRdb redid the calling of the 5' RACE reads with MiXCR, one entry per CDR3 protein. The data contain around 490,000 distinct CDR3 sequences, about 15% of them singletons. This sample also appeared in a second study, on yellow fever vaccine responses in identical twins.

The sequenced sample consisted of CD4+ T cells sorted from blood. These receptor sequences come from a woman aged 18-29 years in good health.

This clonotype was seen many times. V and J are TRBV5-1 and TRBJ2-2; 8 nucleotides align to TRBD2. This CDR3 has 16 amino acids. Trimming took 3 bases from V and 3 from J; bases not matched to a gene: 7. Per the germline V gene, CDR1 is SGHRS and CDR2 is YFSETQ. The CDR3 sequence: CASSSSLAAYTGELFF. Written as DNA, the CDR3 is TGCGCCAGCAGCTCTTCACTAGCGGCTTACACCGGGGAGCTGTTTTTT. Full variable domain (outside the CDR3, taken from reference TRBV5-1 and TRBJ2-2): KAGVTQTPRYLIKTRGQQVTLSCSPISGHRSVSWYQQTPGQGLQFLFEYFSETQRNKGNFPGRFSGRQFSNSRSEMNVSTLELGDSALYLCASSSSLAAYTGELFFGEGSRLTVL.

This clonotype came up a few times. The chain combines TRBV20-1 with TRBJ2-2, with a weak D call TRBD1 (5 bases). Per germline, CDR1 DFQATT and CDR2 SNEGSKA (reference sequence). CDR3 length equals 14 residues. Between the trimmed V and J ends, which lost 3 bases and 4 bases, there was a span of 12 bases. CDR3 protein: CSARPQGSTGELFF. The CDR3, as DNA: TGCAGTGCTAGGCCCCAGGGCAGCACCGGGGAGCTGTTTTTT.

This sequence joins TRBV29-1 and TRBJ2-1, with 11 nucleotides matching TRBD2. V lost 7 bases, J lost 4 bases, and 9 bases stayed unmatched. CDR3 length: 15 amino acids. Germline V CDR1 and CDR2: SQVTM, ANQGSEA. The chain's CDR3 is CSAGRVAGGYNEQFF. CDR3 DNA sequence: TGCAGCGCCGGAAGAGTAGCGGGAGGGTACAATGAGCAGTTCTTC.

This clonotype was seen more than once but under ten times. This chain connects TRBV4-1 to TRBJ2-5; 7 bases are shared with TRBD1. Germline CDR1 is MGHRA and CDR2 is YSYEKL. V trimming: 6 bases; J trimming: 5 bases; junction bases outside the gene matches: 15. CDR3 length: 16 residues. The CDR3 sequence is CASSRTKIQGRETQYF. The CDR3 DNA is TGCGCCAGCAGTCGCACAAAGATACAGGGGCGGGAGACCCAGTACTTC.

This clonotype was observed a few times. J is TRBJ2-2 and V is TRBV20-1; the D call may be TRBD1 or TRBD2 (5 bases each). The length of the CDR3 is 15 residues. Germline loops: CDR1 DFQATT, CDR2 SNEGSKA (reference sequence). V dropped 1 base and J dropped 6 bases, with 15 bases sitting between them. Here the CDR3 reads CSARGGLSVSGELFF. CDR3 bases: TGCAGTGCTAGAGGGGGCCTTAGCGTGTCCGGGGAGCTGTTTTTT.

CDR3 in amino acids: CASVGRLAIISYNEQFF. In nucleotides, the CDR3 is TGTGCCAGCGTCGGCAGGCTGGCGATAATTTCCTACAATGAGCAGTTCTTC. This sequence joins TRBV6-1 and TRBJ2-1; D remains ambiguous. V lost 8 bases and J lost 1, with 21 bases in between. This CDR3 comprises 17 residues. CDR1 is MNHNS and CDR2 is SASEGT in the germline V gene.

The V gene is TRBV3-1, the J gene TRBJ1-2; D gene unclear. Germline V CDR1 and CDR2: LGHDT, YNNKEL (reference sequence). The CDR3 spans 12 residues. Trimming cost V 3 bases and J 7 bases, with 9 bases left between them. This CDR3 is CASSQPNLGYTF. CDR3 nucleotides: TGTGCCAGCAGCCAGCCAAACCTTGGCTACACCTTC. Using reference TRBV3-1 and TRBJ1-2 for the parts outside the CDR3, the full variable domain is DTAVSQTPKYLVTQMGNDKSIKCEQNLGHDTMYWYKQDSKKFLKIMFSYNNKELIINETVPNRFSPKSPDKAHLNLHINSLELGDSAVYFCASSQPNLGYTFGSGTRLTVV.

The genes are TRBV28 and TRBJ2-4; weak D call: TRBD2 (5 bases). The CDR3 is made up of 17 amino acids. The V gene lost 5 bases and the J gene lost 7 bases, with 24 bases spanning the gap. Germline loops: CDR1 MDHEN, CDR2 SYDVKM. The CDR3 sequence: CASSPSLGTLRGNIQYF. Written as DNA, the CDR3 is TGTGCCAGCAGTCCATCGCTGGGCACTTTAAGAGGGAACATTCAGTACTTC.

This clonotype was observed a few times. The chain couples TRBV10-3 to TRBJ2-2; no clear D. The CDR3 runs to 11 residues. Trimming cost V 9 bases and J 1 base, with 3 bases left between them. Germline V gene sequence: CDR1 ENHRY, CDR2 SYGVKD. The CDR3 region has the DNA TGTGCCATTGGGAACACCGGGGAGCTGTTTTTT. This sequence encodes CAIGNTGELFF.

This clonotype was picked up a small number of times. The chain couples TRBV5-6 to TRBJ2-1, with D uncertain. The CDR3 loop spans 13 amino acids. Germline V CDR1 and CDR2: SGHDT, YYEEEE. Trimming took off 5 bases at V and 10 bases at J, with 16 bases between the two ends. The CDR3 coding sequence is TGTGCCAGCAGACCGCTAGGAGCGAGGGAGCAGTTCTTC. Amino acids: CASRPLGAREQFF.

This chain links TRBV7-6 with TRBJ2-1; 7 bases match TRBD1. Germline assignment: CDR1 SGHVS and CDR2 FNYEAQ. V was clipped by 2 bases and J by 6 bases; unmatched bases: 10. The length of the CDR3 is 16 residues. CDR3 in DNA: TGTGCCAGCAGCTTACCCTACAGGGGAAGGGGCAATGAGCAGTTCTTC. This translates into CASSLPYRGRGNEQFF. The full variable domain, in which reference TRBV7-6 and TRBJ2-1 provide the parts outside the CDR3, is GAGVSQSPRYKVTKRGQDVALRCDPISGHVSLYWYRQALGQGPEFLTYFNYEAQQDKSGLPNDRFSAERPEGSISTLTIQRTEQRDSAMYRCASSLPYRGRGNEQFFGPGTRLTVL.

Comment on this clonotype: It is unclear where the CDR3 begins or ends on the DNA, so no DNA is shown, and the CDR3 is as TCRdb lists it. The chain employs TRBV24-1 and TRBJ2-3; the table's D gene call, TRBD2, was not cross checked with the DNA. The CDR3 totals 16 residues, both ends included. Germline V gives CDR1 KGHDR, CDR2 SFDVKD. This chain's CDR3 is CCSASWLAGITDTQYF.

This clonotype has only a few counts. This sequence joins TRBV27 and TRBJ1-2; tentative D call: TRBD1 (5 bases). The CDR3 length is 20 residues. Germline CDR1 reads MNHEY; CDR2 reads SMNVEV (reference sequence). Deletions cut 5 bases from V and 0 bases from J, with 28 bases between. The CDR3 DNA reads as TGTGCCAGCAGTCCTAATCGGCAGGGACTGCTTTTTTTCGCTAACTATGGCTACACCTTC. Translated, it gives CASSPNRQGLLFFANYGYTF.

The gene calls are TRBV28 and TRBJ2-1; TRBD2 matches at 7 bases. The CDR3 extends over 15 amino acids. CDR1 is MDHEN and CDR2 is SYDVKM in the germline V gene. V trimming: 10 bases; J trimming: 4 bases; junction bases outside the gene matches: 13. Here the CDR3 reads CATYPQASGYNEQFF. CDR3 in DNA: TGTGCCACCTACCCCCAGGCTAGCGGATACAATGAGCAGTTCTTC.

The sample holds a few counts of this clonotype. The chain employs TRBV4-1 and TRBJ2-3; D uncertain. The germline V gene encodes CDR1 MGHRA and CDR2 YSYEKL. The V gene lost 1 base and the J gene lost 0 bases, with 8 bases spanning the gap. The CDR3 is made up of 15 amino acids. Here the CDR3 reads CASSQGGFSTDTQYF. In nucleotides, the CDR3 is TGCGCCAGCAGCCAAGGTGGATTTAGCACAGATACGCAGTATTTT.

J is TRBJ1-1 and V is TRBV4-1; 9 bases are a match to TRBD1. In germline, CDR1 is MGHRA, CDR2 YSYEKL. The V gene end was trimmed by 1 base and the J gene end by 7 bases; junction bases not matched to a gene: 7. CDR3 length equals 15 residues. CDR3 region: CASSQAGTGYGEAFF. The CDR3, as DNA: TGCGCCAGCAGCCAAGCCGGGACAGGGTATGGTGAAGCTTTCTTT.

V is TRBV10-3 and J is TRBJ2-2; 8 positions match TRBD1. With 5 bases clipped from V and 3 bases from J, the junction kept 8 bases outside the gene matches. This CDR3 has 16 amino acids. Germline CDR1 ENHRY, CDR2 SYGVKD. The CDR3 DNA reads TGTGCCATCAGTCACACCAGGGGGCCGGACACCGGGGAGCTGTTTTTT. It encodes CAISHTRGPDTGELFF.

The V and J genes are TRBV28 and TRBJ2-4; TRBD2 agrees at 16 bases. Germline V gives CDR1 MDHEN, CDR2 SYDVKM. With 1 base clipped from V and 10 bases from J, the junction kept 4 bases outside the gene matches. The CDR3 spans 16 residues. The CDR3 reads CASSLSGTSGGVIQYF. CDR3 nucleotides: TGTGCCAGCAGTTTATCAGGGACTAGCGGGGGGGTTATTCAGTACTTC.

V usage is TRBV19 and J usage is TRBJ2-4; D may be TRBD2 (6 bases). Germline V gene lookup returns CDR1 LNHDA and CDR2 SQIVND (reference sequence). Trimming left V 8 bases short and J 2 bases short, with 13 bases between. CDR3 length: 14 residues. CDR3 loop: CASGVSGTKNIQYF. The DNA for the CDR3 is TGTGCCAGTGGAGTTAGCGGTACCAAAAACATTCAGTACTTC.

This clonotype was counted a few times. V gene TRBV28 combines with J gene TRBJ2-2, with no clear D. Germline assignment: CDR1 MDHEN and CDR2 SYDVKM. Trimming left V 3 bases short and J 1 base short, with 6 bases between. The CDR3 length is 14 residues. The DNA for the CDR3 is TGTGCCAGCAGTTTGACCCTGAACACCGGGGAGCTGTTTTTT. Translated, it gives CASSLTLNTGELFF.

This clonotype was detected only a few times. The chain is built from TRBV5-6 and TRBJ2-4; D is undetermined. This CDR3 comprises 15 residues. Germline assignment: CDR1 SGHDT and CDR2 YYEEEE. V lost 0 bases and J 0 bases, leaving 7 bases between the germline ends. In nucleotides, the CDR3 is TGTGCCAGCAGCTTGGAAGGCAAAGCCAAAAACATTCAGTACTTC. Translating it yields CASSLEGKAKNIQYF.

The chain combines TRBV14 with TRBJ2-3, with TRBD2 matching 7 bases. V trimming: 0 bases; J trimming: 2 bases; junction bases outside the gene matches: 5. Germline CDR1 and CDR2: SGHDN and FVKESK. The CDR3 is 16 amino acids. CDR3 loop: CASSQETGGFTDTQYF. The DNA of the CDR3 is TGTGCCAGCAGCCAAGAAACGGGAGGCTTCACAGATACGCAGTATTTT. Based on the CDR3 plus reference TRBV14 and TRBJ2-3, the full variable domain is EAGVTQFPSHSVIEKGQTVTLRCDPISGHDNLYWYRRVMGKEIKFLLHFVKESKQDESGMPNNRFLAERTGGTYSTLKVQPAELEDSGVYFCASSQETGGFTDTQYFGPGTRLTVL.